This T cell receptor beta chain was recovered during a study of T cells in Graves' hyperthyroidism and ophthalmopathy. RNA transcripts provided the source from which TCR beta CDR3 regions were amplified. With the HTBI primer set, the TCR CDR3 went through a first round of RT-PCR. TCRdb reprocessed the multiplex PCR reads with MiXCR, giving one entry per CDR3 protein. The sample includes around 690,000 distinct CDR3 sequences, around 15% of them seen just once. Graves' hyperthyroidism qualified as stable when ophthalmopathy did not progress within 18 months. Patients aged 18 to 65 had newly diagnosed hyperthyroidism of under 2 months' duration. V lost 2 bases and J 0 bases, leaving 13 bases between the germline ends. The CDR3 runs 16 residues. The germline gives CDR1 KGHSH, CDR2 LQKENI.

This receptor was taken from a man over 45 with Graves' hyperthyroidism. The sample consisted of blood. This chain uses TRBV18 with TRBJ1-2, with a possible D match to TRBD1 (5 bases). In DNA, the CDR3 is TGTGCCAGCTCACCATTAATGGACATGTCTAACTATGGCTACACCTTC. It is translated as CASSPLMDMSNYGYTF.